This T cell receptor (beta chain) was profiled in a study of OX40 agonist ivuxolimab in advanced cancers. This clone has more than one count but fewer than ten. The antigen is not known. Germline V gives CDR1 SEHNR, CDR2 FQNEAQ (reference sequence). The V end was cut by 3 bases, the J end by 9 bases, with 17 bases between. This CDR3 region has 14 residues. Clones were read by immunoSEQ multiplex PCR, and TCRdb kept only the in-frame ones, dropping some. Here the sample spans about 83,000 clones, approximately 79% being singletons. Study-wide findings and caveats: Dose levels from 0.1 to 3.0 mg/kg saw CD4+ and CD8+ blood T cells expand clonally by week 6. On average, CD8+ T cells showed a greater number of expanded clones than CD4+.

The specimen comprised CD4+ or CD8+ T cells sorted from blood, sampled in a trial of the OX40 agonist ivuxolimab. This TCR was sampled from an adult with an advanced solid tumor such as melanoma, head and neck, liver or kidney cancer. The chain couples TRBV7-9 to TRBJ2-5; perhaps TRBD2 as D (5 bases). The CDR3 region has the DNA TGTGCCAGCAGCTTCGGACTGGACTGGAGGCCCCAGTACTTC. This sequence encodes CASSFGLDWRPQYF. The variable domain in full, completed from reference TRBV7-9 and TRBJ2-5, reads DTGVSQNPRHKITKRGQNVTFRCDPISEHNRLYWYRQTLGQGPEFLTYFQNEAQLEKSRLLSDRFSAERPKGSFSTLEIQRTEQGDSAMYLCASSFGLDWRPQYFGPGTRLLVL.